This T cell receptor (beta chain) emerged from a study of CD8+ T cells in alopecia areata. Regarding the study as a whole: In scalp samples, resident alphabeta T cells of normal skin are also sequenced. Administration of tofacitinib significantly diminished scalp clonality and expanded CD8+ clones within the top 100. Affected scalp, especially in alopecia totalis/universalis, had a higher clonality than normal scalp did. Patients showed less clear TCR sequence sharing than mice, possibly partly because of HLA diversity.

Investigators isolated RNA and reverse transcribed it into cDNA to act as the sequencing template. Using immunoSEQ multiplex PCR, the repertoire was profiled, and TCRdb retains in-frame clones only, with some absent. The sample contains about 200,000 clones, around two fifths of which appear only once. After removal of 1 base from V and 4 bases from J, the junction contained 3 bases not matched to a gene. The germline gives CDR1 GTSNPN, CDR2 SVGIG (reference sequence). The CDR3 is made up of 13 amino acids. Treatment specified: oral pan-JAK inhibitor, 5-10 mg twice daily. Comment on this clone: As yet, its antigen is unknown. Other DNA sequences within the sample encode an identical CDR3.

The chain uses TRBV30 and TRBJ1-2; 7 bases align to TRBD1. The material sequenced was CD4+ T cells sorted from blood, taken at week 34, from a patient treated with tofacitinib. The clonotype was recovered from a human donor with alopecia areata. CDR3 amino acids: CAWSGQGGYGYTF. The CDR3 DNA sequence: TGTGCCTGGAGTGGACAGGGAGGCTATGGCTACACCTTC.